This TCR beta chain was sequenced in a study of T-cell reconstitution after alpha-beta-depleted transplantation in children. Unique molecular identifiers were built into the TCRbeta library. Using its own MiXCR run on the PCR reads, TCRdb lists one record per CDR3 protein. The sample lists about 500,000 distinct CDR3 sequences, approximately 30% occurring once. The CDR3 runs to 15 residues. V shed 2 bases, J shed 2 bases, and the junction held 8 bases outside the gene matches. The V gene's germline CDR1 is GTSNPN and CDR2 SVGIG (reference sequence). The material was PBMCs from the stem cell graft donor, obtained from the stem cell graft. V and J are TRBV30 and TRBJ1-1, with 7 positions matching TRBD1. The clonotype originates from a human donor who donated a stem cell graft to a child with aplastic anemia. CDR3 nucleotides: TGTGCCTGGAGTCCTTTCGGGACAGCAAACACTGAAGCTTTCTTT. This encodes CAWSPFGTANTEAFF.